This T cell receptor (beta chain) was recovered during a study of shared clonotypes between healthy human individuals. Libraries were prepared by immunoSEQ multiplex PCR; TCRdb keeps only in-frame clonotypes and omits some of them. The sample shows roughly 1.5 million clones, nearly 99% of them seen only once. As regards this clone: Its target is not known.

Findings of the study overall: How much donors shared clonotypes was expected to be affected by sequencing depth.

Each of the donors was a healthy adult who was HIV-negative and had not had a recent acute infection or vaccination. Naive CD4+ cells were CD45RA-selected; the remaining cells were memory. The germline V gene encodes CDR1 ENHRY and CDR2 SYGVKD. CDR3 size: 14 residues. V lost 3 bases and J 4 bases, leaving 12 bases between the germline ends. The origin of this receptor is a man aged 25-40 years in good health. Input material: naive CD4+ T cells sorted from blood. Subset in this sample: CD45RA+ positively selected. The chain employs TRBV10-3 and TRBJ2-5, with a possible D match to TRBD1 (6 bases). DNA for the CDR3: TGTGCCATCAGTGACTACAGGGCAGGAGAGACCCAGTACTTC. Translation gives CAISDYRAGETQYF.